A single sample gave rise to the 8 T cell receptor beta chains below, sequenced in a study of T-cell reconstitution after alpha-beta-depleted transplantation in children. Construction of the TCRbeta library involved unique molecular identifiers. A single record per CDR3 protein comes from TCRdb applying MiXCR to the PCR reads. The table records about 610,000 distinct CDR3 sequences, approximately 10% of them present only once. The material was PBMCs from the stem cell graft donor, obtained from the stem cell graft. The receptor set was obtained from a human donor who donated a stem cell graft to a child with acute myeloid leukemia.

The chain uses TRBV12-3 or TRBV12-4 and TRBJ2-7, with a weak D call TRBD2 (5 bases). This CDR3 has 15 residues. V lost 6 bases to trimming and J lost 2 bases, with 17 bases between them. In DNA, the CDR3 is TGTGCCAGCAGACCCCTAGCATCGTCGCCCTACGAGCAGTACTTC. The encoded protein is CASRPLASSPYEQYF.

This clonotype occurred a few times. The V call is TRBV10-3, the J call TRBJ2-3; TRBD1 might be the D (5 bases). The V gene's germline CDR1 is ENHRY and CDR2 SYGVKD. The CDR3 sequence is 11 residues long. Deletions cut 8 bases from V and 3 bases from J, with 6 bases between. DNA of the CDR3: TGTGCCATCCAGGGAACAGATACGCAGTATTTT. Translating it yields CAIQGTDTQYF.

Many counts were recorded for this clonotype. This rearrangement joins TRBV11-2 to TRBJ2-1, with 7 bases aligning to TRBD2. Germline V gene data show CDR1 as SGHAT and CDR2 as FQNNGV. The CDR3 has 15 amino acids. V gave up 5 bases and J gave up 0 bases; unmatched junction bases: 4. The CDR3 bases are TGTGCCAGCAGCCTTACTAGCGCCTCCTACAATGAGCAGTTCTTC. Its protein is CASSLTSASYNEQFF.

This sequence joins TRBV6-5 and TRBJ1-2; TRBD1 is a possible D gene (6 bases). Looked up from germline, CDR1 is MNHEY and CDR2 is SVGAGI. This CDR3 comprises 13 residues. V gave up 4 bases and J gave up 4 bases, with 10 bases separating them. The DNA of the CDR3 is TGTGCCAGCAGTTGGGACAACGGCTATGGCTACACCTTC. Protein: CASSWDNGYGYTF.

This clonotype was seen a few times. V gene TRBV27 combines with J gene TRBJ2-5; 9 bases are a match to TRBD2. V trimming: 2 bases; J trimming: 4 bases; junction bases outside the gene matches: 8. CDR1 and CDR2 (germline): MNHEY, SMNVEV (reference sequence). CDR3 length equals 16 residues. The CDR3 protein is CASSLGSSGRLETQYF. CDR3 sequence (DNA): TGTGCCAGCAGTTTAGGGAGTAGCGGGAGATTAGAGACCCAGTACTTC.

This chain uses TRBV28 with TRBJ2-3; 14 bases match TRBD2. Germline values: CDR1 MDHEN, CDR2 SYDVKM. This CDR3 region has 17 residues. J was trimmed by 2 bases and V by 3 bases; bases with no gene match: 4. CDR3 loop: CASSFGTSGSSTDTQYF. The CDR3 nucleotides read TGTGCCAGCAGTTTCGGGACTAGCGGGAGTTCCACAGATACGCAGTATTTT.

This clonotype was recorded a few times. This chain connects TRBV6-2 or TRBV6-3 to TRBJ1-2, with TRBD1 identical over 9 bases. The V segment lost 5 bases and the J segment 8 bases; nucleotides outside the gene matches: 6. The length of the CDR3 is 13 residues. From germline, CDR1 is MNHEY and CDR2 SVGEGT. The CDR3 is CASSRTGGAGYTF. CDR3 DNA sequence: TGTGCCAGCAGTCGAACAGGGGGCGCGGGCTACACCTTC.

The chain's CDR3 is CARGTGGDQETQYF. The CDR3 bases are TGTGCCAGGGGGACAGGGGGAGACCAAGAGACCCAGTACTTC. The V gene is TRBV2, the J gene TRBJ2-5; 11 positions match TRBD1. The CDR3 runs 14 residues. With V trimmed by 9 bases and J by 0 bases, 3 bases remained unmatched. Germline V CDR1 and CDR2: SNHLY, FYNNEI. Supplemented by reference TRBV2 and TRBJ2-5, the full variable domain reads EPEVTQTPSHQVTQMGQEVILRCVPISNHLYFYWYRQILGQKVEFLVSFYNNEISEKSEIFDDQFSVERPDGSNFTLKIRSTKLEDSAMYFCARGTGGDQETQYFGPGTRLLVL.